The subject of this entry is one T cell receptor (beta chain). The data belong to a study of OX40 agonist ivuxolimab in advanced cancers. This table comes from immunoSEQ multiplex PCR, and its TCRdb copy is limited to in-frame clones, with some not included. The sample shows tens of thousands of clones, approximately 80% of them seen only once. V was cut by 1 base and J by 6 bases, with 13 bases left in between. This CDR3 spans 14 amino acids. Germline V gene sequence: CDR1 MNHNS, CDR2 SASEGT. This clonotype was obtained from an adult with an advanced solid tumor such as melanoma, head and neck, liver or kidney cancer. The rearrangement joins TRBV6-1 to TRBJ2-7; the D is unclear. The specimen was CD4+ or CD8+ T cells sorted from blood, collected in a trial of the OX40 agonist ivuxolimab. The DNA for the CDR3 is TGTGCCAGCAGTGAAGGAGGTGCTCGGTCCGAGCAGTACGTC. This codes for CASSEGGARSEQYV.